The rows below give T cell receptor beta chains drawn from one sample of a study of T cells after yellow fever vaccination. TCRdb reprocessed the 5' RACE reads with MiXCR, giving one entry per CDR3 protein. Among roughly 340,000 distinct CDR3 sequences listed, 8.5% to 9% were seen once. The sequenced sample was PBMCs, obtained on the day of the first yellow fever vaccination. These receptors were taken from a man between 18 and 35 years old who received the YFV17D yellow fever vaccine. Both conserved end residues are part of each CDR3.

J,V,CDR3
TRBJ2-5,TRBV20-1,CSATNGTGRGETQYF
TRBJ1-1,TRBV7-8,CASNERGYGLAFF
TRBJ2-5,TRBV6-1,CASSRSFSGVQETQYF
TRBJ2-2,TRBV4-2,CASSQPPGGVGSGELFF
TRBJ2-3,TRBV18,CASSQDSIDTQYF
TRBJ1-2,TRBV5-1,CASRSETGPYGYTF
TRBJ2-4,TRBV7-9,CASSGGGGKNIQYF
TRBJ1-1,TRBV6-1,CASTWDRGGTEAFF
TRBJ1-6,TRBV19,CASKEGGLQGPLHF
TRBJ2-2,TRBV2,CASSESRELFF
TRBJ1-5,TRBV4-2,CASSQGSINQPQHF
TRBJ2-3,TRBV10-3,CAISESKTVYTQYF
TRBJ2-5,TRBV7-2,CASSYSRGNEETQYF
TRBJ1-2,TRBV12-3/TRBV12-4,CASSSEYNYGYTF
TRBJ2-5,TRBV11-2,CASSFDRGNLETQYF
TRBJ2-1,TRBV12-3/TRBV12-4,CASPGLGDEQFF
TRBJ2-5,TRBV6-5,CASSYRIGIQETQYF
TRBJ2-5,TRBV11-1,CASSQLPPRVTQYF
TRBJ2-1,TRBV2,CAGRPQGPEQFF
TRBJ2-4,TRBV7-2,CASSLRRENIQYF
TRBJ1-5,TRBV4-2,CASSLGTGGADSNQPQHF
TRBJ1-1,TRBV7-6,CASSRGRDSEAFF
TRBJ1-2,TRBV15,CATSRESTRGGYGYTF
TRBJ1-1,TRBV5-1,CASSKQGLPGTEAFF
TRBJ2-5,TRBV5-1,CASSLQGGSKETQYF
TRBJ2-3,TRBV12-3/TRBV12-4,CASSFRPGTDTQYF
TRBJ2-3,TRBV29-1,CSVDRGTDTQYF
TRBJ2-7,TRBV30,CAWSGRDRGFHEQYF
TRBJ2-3,TRBV18,CASSRQLVTDTQYF
TRBJ2-1,TRBV7-2,CASSFGASGADEQFF
TRBJ2-2,TRBV5-1,CASSLLPAGTGVSGELFF
TRBJ1-2,TRBV5-5,CARGSGADYGYTF
TRBJ1-1,TRBV20-1,CSATTGLMNTEAFF
TRBJ1-2,TRBV12-3/TRBV12-4,CASSPDRAPINYGYTF
TRBJ2-7,TRBV5-1,CASSLDRLLPNTYEQYF
TRBJ2-1,TRBV7-7,CASSLSGRVIYNEQFF
TRBJ2-1,TRBV7-2,CASSLGGQVYNEQFF